These T cell receptor beta chains were read from a single sample in a study of blood T cells in healthy people across ages. MiXCR, run by TCRdb on the 5' RACE reads, gives a single entry per CDR3 protein. The sample consists of about 730,000 distinct CDR3 sequences, around 40% of them appearing once. Source material: blood. The source is a woman aged 55-69 years in good health. Each CDR3 is given with its conserved first and last residue. A D gene is named only where the DNA matches it firmly. Size values are once, few and many counts, or a class for expanded clones, and some rows have none.

v_gene,d_gene,abundance,j_gene,CDR3nt,CDR3aa
TRBV2,.,.,TRBJ2-3,TGTGCCAGCAGAGTGGTAGCTCTAGGAGATACGCAGTATTTT,CASRVVALGDTQYF
TRBV27,.,.,TRBJ2-1,TGTGCCAGCAGTTTACGGGGCCTCTTGAATGAGCAGTTCTTC,CASSLRGLLNEQFF
TRBV12-3/TRBV12-4,.,few,TRBJ2-6,TGTGCCAGCAGTTTTCGGGACTCTGGGGCCAACGTCCTGACTTTC,CASSFRDSGANVLTF
TRBV29-1,TRBD2,.,TRBJ2-5,TGCAGCGTACCGCGGGGGGTAGAGACCCAGTACTTC,CSVPRGVETQYF
TRBV9,TRBD2,few,TRBJ2-1,TGTGCCAGCAGCGTACTGAGCGGGGGGCTCAATGAGCAGTTCTTC,CASSVLSGGLNEQFF
TRBV20-1,.,many,TRBJ2-7,TGCAGTGGGAATATAGGTAGCAGGGGTCACGAGCAGTACTTC,CSGNIGSRGHEQYF
TRBV13,.,.,TRBJ2-2,TGTGCCAGCAGCCTAGCCCGGAGACTCGCGAACACCGGGGAGCTGTTTTTT,CASSLARRLANTGELFF
TRBV12-3/TRBV12-4,.,.,TRBJ1-5,TGTGCCAGCAGCAAGTCCGTGGGTCAGCCCCAGCATTTT,CASSKSVGQPQHF
TRBV12-3/TRBV12-4,.,.,TRBJ2-7,TGTGCCAGCAGTAGGTGGGGCGGCGACGAGCAGTACTTC,CASSRWGGDEQYF
TRBV11-2,.,.,TRBJ1-1,TGTGCCAGCAGCTTGGGCCCAAGGACTGAAGCTTTCTTT,CASSLGPRTEAFF
TRBV7-2,TRBD1,.,TRBJ1-5,TGTGCCAGCAGCTTAGTGGGGACAGGTGATAATCAGCCCCAGCATTTT,CASSLVGTGDNQPQHF
TRBV20-1,TRBD2,.,TRBJ2-3,TGCAGTGCTCGGCGGAGCGGGGGTACTAGCACAGATACGCAGTATTTT,CSARRSGGTSTDTQYF
TRBV12-3/TRBV12-4,.,.,TRBJ2-6,TGTGCCAGCAGTTTCTTCAGGGATGGATCTGGGGCCAACGTCCTGACTTTC,CASSFFRDGSGANVLTF
TRBV2,TRBD2,.,TRBJ2-7,TGTGCCAGCAGAGGGGGACTAGGTAGCGGCTACGAGCAGTACTTC,CASRGGLGSGYEQYF
TRBV15,.,.,TRBJ2-3,TGTGCCGCCAGCGGCCTGGGGGTGGGAGCCAGCACAGATACGCAGTATTTT,CAASGLGVGASTDTQYF
TRBV14,.,.,TRBJ2-3,TGTGCCAGCAGCCTTCTGGGGGACACCAGCACAGATACGCAGTATTTT,CASSLLGDTSTDTQYF
TRBV12-3/TRBV12-4,.,.,TRBJ2-5,TGTGCCAGCAGTTTACTTCTGGACGGAGAGACCCAGTACTTC,CASSLLLDGETQYF
TRBV5-1,TRBD1,.,TRBJ2-1,TGCGCCAGCAGCTTGAGTGGGCCAGGGGGTGAGCAGTTCTTC,CASSLSGPGGEQFF
TRBV7-8,TRBD2,.,TRBJ2-5,TGTGCCAGCAGCTCGAGGACTAGCGGCCACAATGAGCAGTACTTC,CASSSRTSGHNEQYF
TRBV12-3/TRBV12-4,.,.,TRBJ2-7,TGTGCCAGCAGTCCCCTTGGGGTTGTCTACGTGCAGTACTTC,CASSPLGVVYVQYF
TRBV29-1,.,many,TRBJ2-7,TGCAGCGTTACAGGACAGGGAGCGGGGTTCTACGAGCAGTACTTC,CSVTGQGAGFYEQYF
TRBV20-1,.,.,TRBJ2-7,TGCAGTGCTAGGTCCCGGTCGAGCTCCTACGAGCAGTACTTC,CSARSRSSSYEQYF
TRBV5-1,TRBD1,.,TRBJ2-2,TGCGCCAGCAGCTGGAATACAGGGGAGCACGGGGAGCTGTTTTTT,CASSWNTGEHGELFF
TRBV4-2,TRBD2,.,TRBJ2-7,TGTGCCAGCAGCCCCCCAGGAGTAGCGGGGGGGGTTGAGCAGTACTTC,CASSPPGVAGGVEQYF
TRBV20-1,TRBD1,.,TRBJ1-5,TGCAGTGCTACCTGGGGACAGGGAGATGTTAATAGCAATCAGCCCCAGCATTTT,CSATWGQGDVNSNQPQHF
TRBV29-1,TRBD2,few,TRBJ2-3,TGCAGCGTGCAACTAGCGGGGGGAACAGATACGCAGTATTTT,CSVQLAGGTDTQYF
TRBV5-1,.,.,TRBJ2-3,TGCGCCAGCAATCCCCGTGGGGACGGAGATACGCAGTATTTT,CASNPRGDGDTQYF
TRBV20-1,.,few,TRBJ2-7,TGCAGTGCAAGGCCGGTGAGCCGGGGCGCCTACGAGCAGTACTTC,CSARPVSRGAYEQYF
TRBV20-1,TRBD1,.,TRBJ2-5,TGCAGTGCTAGGGGACAGGGTACAGAGACCCAGTACTTC,CSARGQGTETQYF
TRBV7-2,TRBD2,.,TRBJ2-1,TGTGCCAGCAGCTTAGCGCAAGGGAGGGGGCAGTTCTTC,CASSLAQGRGQFF
TRBV11-1,.,.,TRBJ2-1,TGTGCCAGCAGCCTCCAACCGGGGAGGCAGTTCTTC,CASSLQPGRQFF
TRBV12-3/TRBV12-4,TRBD1,.,TRBJ1-2,TGTGCCAGCAGTTTAACGACAGGGCGAGGTAACTATGACTACACCTTC,CASSLTTGRGNYDYTF
TRBV14,.,.,TRBJ2-1,TGTGCCAGCAGCCCCTGGTCGGACTATCACGAGCAGTTCTTC,CASSPWSDYHEQFF
TRBV7-9,.,many,TRBJ1-2,TGTGCCAGCAGCTTAGAGTGGAGCTACACCTTC,CASSLEWSYTF
TRBV6-5,TRBD2,.,TRBJ2-7,TGTGCCAGCAGTTACCGAGGACTAGCGGGGGATCGGCACGAGCAGTACTTC,CASSYRGLAGDRHEQYF
TRBV20-1,.,.,TRBJ1-4,TGCAGTGCTAGAGCTGATGGGGGAGAAAAACTGTTTTTT,CSARADGGEKLFF
TRBV9,.,.,TRBJ2-7,TGTGCCAGCAGCGTAGGATCCTTATCTCCAATCGAGCAGTACTTC,CASSVGSLSPIEQYF
TRBV10-3,.,.,TRBJ2-1,TGTGCCATCAGTGAAGGGGAACCGTATGACAATGAGCAGTTCTTC,CAISEGEPYDNEQFF
TRBV4-1,.,.,TRBJ2-7,TGCGCCAGCAGCCAAGTATCGCGGAACTCCTACGAGCAGTACTTC,CASSQVSRNSYEQYF
TRBV5-1,.,.,TRBJ2-5,TGCGCCAGCAGCTTGGATCAGGTACAAGAGACCCAGTACTTC,CASSLDQVQETQYF
TRBV3-1,.,few,TRBJ2-5,TGTGCCAGCAGCCTGAGGGAGAGGAATAAAGAGCAGTACTTC,CASSLRERNKEQYF
TRBV6-1,.,.,TRBJ2-5,TGTGCCAGCAGTGAAACCCGGGAAGGGACCCAGTACTTC,CASSETREGTQYF